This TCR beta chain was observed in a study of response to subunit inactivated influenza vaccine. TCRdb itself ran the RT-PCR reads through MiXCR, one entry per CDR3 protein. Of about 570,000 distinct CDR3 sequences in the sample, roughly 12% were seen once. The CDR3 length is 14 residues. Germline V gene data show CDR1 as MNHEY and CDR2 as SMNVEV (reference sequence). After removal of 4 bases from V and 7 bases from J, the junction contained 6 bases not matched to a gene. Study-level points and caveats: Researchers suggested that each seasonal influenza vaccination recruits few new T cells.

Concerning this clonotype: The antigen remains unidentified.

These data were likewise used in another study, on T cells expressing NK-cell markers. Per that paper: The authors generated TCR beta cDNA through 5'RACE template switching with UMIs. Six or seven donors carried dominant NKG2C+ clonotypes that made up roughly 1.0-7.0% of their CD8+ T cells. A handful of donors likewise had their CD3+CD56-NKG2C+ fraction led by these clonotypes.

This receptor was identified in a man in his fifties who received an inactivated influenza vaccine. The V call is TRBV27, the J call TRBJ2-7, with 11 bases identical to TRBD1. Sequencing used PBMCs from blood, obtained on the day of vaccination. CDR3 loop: CASSSRDRGGEQYF. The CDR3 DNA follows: TGTGCCAGCAGTTCCCGGGACAGGGGGGGGGAGCAGTACTTC.